This TCR beta chain came from a study of early T cells in non-severe SARS-CoV-2 infection. Germline values: CDR1 LNHNV, CDR2 YYDKDF (reference sequence). The CDR3 consists of 15 residues. V gave up 3 bases and J gave up 7 bases; unmatched junction bases: 10. A few counts support this clonotype. MiXCR, applied by TCRdb to the 5' RACE reads, yields one record per CDR3 protein. The sample holds around 82,000 distinct CDR3 sequences; over 12% are singletons and the top ten take around 0.5%. The origin of this receptor is an adult who was a healthcare worker with PCR-confirmed SARS-CoV-2 infection or an uninfected control (not recorded which). Source material: whole blood. The chain employs TRBV15 and TRBJ2-7, with 9 positions matching TRBD2. The CDR3 region is CATSSVAGGGREQYV. The CDR3 DNA sequence: TGTGCCACCAGCAGTGTGGCGGGGGGGGGTCGTGAGCAGTACGTC.